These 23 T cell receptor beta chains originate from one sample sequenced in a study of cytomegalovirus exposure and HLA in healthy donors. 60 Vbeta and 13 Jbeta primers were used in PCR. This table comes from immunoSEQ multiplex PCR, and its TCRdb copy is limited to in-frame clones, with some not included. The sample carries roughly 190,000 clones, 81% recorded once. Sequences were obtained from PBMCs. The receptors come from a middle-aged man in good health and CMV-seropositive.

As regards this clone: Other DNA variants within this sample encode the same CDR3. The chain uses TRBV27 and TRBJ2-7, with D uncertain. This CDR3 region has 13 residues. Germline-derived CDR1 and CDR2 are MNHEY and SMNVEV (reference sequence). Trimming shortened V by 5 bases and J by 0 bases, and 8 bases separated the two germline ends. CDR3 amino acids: CASSLNPSYEQYF. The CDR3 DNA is TGTGCCAGCAGTCTAAATCCCTCCTACGAGCAGTACTTC.

The CDR3 sequence: CASSGGGRASPLHF. The DNA of the CDR3 is TGTGCCAGCAGTGGAGGGGGGAGGGCTTCACCCCTCCACTTT. The chain joins TRBV2 to TRBJ1-6; maybe TRBD1 (6 bases). The CDR3 runs to 14 residues. Germline loops: CDR1 SNHLY, CDR2 FYNNEI. V lost 4 bases to trimming and J lost 9 bases, with 13 bases between them.

The CDR3 nucleotides are TGTGCCAGCAGGAGACAGGAGAGTCAGCCCCAGCATTTT. It yields the protein CASRRQESQPQHF. The chain combines TRBV2 with TRBJ1-5, with D possibly being TRBD1 (6 bases). This CDR3 is built from 13 residues. Germline loops: CDR1 SNHLY, CDR2 FYNNEI. Trimming shortened V by 6 bases and J by 6 bases, and 12 bases separated the two germline ends.

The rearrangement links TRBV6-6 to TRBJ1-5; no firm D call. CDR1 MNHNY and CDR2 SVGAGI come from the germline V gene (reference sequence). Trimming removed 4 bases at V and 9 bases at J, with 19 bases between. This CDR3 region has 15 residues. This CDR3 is CASSSETARPRPQHF. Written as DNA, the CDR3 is TGTGCCAGCAGTTCGGAGACGGCGCGCCCAAGGCCCCAGCATTTT.

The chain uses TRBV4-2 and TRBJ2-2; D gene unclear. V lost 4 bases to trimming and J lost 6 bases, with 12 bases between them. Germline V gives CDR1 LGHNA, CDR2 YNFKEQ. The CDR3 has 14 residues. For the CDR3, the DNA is TGTGCCAGCAGCCCAGAGCACGGTGCCGGGGAGCTGTTTTTT. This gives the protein CASSPEHGAGELFF.

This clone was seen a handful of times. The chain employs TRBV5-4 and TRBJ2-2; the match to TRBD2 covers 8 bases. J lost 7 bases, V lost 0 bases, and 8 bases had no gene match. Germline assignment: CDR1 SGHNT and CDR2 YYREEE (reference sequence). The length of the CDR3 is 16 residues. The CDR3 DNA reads TGTGCCAGCAGCTTGGCCGTAGCGGGGTTGGGCGGGGAGCTGTTTTTT. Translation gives CASSLAVAGLGGELFF.

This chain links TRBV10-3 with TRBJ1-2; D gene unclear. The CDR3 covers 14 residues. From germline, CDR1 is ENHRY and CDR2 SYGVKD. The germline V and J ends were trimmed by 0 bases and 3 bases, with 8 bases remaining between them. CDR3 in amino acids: CAISESDGDYGYTF. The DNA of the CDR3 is TGTGCCATCAGTGAGTCAGACGGGGACTATGGCTACACCTTC.

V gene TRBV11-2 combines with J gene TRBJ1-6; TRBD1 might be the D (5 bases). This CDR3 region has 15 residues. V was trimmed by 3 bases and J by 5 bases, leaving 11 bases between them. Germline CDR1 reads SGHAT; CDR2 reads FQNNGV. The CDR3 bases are TGTGCCAGCAGCTTTTCGGACACAAATAATTCACCCCTCCACTTT. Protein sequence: CASSFSDTNNSPLHF.

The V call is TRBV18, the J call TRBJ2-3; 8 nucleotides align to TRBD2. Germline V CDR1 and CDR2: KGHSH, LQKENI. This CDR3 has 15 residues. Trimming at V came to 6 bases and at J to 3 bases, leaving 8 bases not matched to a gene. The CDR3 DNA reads TGTGCCAGCTCCCCCCTGAGCGGGAGTACAGATACGCAGTATTTT. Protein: CASSPLSGSTDTQYF.

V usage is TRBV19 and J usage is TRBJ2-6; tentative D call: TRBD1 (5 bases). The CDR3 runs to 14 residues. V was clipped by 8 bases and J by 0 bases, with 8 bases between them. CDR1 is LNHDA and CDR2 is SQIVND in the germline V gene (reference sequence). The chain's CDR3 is CASRRGSGANVLTF. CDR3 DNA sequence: TGTGCCAGTCGAAGGGGCTCTGGGGCCAACGTCCTGACTTTC.

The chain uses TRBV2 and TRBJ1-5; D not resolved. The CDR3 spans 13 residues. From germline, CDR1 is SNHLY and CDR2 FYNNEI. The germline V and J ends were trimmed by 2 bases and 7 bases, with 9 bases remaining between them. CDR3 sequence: CASSEQVKQPQHF. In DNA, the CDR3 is TGTGCCAGCAGTGAACAGGTTAAACAGCCCCAGCATTTT.

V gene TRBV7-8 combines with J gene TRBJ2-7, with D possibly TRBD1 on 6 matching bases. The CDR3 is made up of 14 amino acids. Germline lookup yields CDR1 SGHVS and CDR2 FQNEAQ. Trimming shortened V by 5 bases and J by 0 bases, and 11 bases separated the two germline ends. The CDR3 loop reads CASSGAGVSYEQYF. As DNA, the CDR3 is TGTGCCAGCAGCGGGGCAGGGGTCTCCTACGAGCAGTACTTC.

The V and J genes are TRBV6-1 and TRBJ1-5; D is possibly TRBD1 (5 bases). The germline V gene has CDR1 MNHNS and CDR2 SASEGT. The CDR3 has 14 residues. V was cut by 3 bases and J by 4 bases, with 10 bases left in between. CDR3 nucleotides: TGTGCCAGCAGTGAGGGGGGGGAGAATCAGCCCCAGCATTTT. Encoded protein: CASSEGGENQPQHF.

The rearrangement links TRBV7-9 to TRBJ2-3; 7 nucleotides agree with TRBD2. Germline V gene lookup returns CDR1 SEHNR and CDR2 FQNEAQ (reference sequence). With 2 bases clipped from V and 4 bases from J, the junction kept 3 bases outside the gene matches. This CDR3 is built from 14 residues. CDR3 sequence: CASSLSGAADTQYF. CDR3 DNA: TGTGCCAGCAGCTTAAGCGGGGCGGCAGATACGCAGTATTTT.

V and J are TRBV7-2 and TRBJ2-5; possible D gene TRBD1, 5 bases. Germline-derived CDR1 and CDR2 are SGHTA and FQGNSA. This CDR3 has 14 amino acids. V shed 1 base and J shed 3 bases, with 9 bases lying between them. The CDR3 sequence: CASSLGGRKETQYF. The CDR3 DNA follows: TGTGCCAGCAGCTTAGGGGGCAGGAAAGAGACCCAGTACTTC.

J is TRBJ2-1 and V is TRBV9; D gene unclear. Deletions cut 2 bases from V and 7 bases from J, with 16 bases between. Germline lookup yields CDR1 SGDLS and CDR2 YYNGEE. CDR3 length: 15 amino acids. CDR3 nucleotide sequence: TGTGCCAGCAGCGTTAACCTCTTGCCCGGGAATGAGCAGTTCTTC. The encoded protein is CASSVNLLPGNEQFF.

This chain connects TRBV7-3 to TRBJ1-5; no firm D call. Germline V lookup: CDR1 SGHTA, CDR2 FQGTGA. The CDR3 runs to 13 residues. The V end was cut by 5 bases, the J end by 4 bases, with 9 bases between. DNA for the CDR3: TGTGCCAGCAGCCCCGGAGCTAATCAGCCCCAGCATTTT. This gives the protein CASSPGANQPQHF.

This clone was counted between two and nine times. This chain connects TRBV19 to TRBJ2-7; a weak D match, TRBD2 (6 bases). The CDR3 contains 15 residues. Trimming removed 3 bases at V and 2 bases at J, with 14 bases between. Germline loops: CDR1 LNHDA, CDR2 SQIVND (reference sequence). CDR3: CASSIGGGDPYEQYF. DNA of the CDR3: TGTGCCAGTAGTATTGGTGGCGGGGATCCCTACGAGCAGTACTTC.

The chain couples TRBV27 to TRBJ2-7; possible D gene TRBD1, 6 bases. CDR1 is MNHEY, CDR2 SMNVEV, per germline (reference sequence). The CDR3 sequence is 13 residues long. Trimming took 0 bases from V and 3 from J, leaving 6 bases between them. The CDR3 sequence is CASSLSDSYEQYF. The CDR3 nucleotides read TGTGCCAGCAGTTTATCGGACAGCTACGAGCAGTACTTC.

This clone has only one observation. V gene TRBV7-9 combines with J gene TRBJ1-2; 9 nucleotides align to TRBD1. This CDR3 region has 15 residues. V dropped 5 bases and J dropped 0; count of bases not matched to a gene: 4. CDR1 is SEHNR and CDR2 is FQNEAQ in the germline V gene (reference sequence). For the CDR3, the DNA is TGTGCCAGCAGCCAGGGACAGGGCCCTAACTATGGCTACACCTTC. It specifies CASSQGQGPNYGYTF.

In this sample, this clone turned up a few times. Here the CDR3 DNA reads TGTGCCAGCACCCGGAGGGCAGGGAACTATGGCTACACCTTC. Translated, it gives CASTRRAGNYGYTF. This chain uses TRBV27 with TRBJ1-2; D is possibly TRBD1 (5 bases). V lost 7 bases and J lost 2, with 14 bases in between. The V gene's germline CDR1 is MNHEY and CDR2 SMNVEV (reference sequence). This CDR3 is built from 14 residues.

The CDR3, as DNA: TGTGCCAGCAGCGGGGGGCAGTACAATGAGCAGTTCTTC. Its protein product is CASSGGQYNEQFF. V gene TRBV9 combines with J gene TRBJ2-1; possible D gene TRBD1, 6 bases. Between the trimmed V and J ends, which lost 3 bases and 4 bases, there was a span of 8 bases. The CDR3 extends over 13 amino acids. Germline CDR1 and CDR2: SGDLS and YYNGEE.

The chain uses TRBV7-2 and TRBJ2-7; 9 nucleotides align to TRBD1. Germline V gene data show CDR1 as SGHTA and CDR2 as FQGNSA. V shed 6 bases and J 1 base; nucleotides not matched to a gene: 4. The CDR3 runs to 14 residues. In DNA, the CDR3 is TGTGCCAGCAGGGGGACAGGGCTTTCCTACGAGCAGTACTTC. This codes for CASRGTGLSYEQYF. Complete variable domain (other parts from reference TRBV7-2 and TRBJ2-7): GAGVSQSPSNKVTEKGKDVELRCDPISGHTALYWYRQSLGQGLEFLIYFQGNSAPDKSGLPSDRFSAERTGGSVSTLTIQRTQQEDSAVYLCASRGTGLSYEQYFGPGTRLTVT.